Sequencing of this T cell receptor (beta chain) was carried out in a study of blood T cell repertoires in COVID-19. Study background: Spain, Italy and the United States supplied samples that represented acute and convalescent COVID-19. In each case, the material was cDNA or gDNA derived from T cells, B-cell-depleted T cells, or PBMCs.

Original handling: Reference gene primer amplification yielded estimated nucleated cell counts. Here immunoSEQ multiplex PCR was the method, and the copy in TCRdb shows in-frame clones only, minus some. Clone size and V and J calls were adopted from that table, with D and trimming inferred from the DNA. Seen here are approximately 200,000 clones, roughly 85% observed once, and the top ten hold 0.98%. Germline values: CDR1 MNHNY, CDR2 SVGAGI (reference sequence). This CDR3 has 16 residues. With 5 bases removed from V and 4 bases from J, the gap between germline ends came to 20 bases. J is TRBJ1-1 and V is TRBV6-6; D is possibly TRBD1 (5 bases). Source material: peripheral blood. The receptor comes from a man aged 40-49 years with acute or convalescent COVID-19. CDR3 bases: TGTGCCAGCAGTCGACACTCACGGGGGGAGGCCACTGAAGCTTTCTTT. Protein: CASSRHSRGEATEAFF.